The clone carrying this TCR beta chain was seen a few times. The CDR3 is 15 residues long. Germline V gene data show CDR1 as LNHDA and CDR2 as SQIVND (reference sequence). Between the trimmed V and J ends, which lost 3 bases and 6 bases, there was a span of 14 bases. RNA transcripts served as the template for amplifying TCR beta CDR3 regions. RT-PCR in the first round (using the HTBI primer set) targeted the TCR CDR3. TCRdb fed the multiplex PCR reads into MiXCR, producing one record per CDR3 protein. The sample has fewer than 650,000 distinct CDR3 sequences; 13% to 15% are singletons. These data belong to a study of T cells in Graves' hyperthyroidism and ophthalmopathy. Graves' hyperthyroidism showing no ophthalmopathy progression within 18 months was considered stable. Patients were aged 18 to 65, had disease duration under 2 months, and had newly diagnosed hyperthyroidism.

This receptor was taken from a woman in her forties with Graves' hyperthyroidism. V gene TRBV19 combines with J gene TRBJ2-2, with TRBD1 as a possible D gene (5 bases). The sequenced material came from blood. In DNA form, the CDR3 reads TGTGCCAGTAGTATCGGACCTGGGGCGCCCGGGGAGCTGTTTTTT. This codes for CASSIGPGAPGELFF.